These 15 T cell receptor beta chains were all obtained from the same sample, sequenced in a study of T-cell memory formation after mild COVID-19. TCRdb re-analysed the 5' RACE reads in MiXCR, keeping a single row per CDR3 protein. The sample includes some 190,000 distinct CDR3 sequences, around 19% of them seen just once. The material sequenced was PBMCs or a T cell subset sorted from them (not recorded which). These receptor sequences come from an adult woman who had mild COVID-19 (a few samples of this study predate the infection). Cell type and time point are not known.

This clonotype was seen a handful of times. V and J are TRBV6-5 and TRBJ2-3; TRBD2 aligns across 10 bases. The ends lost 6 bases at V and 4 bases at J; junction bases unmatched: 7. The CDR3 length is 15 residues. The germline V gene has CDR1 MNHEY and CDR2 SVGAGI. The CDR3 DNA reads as TGTGCCAGCAGGGCTGTGAGCGGGGGGGCAGATACGCAGTATTTT. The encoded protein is CASRAVSGGADTQYF.

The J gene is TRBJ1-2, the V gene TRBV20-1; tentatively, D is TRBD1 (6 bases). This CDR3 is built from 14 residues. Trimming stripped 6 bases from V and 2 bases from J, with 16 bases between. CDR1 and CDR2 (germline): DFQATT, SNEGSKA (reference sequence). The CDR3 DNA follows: TGCAGTGCAGATCCCGACAGGCAGAACTATGGCTACACCTTC. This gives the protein CSADPDRQNYGYTF.

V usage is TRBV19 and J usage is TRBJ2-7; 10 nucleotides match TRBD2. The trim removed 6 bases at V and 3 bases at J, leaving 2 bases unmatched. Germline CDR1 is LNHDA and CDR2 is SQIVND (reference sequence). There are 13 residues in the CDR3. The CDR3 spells CASSQREGYEQYF. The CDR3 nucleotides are TGTGCCAGTAGCCAGCGGGAGGGCTACGAGCAGTACTTC.

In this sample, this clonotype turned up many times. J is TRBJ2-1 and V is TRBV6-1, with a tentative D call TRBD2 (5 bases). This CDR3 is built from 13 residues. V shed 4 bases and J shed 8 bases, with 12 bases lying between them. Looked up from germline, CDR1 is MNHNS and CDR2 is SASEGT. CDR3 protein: CASSGRFSDEQFF. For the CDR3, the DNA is TGTGCCAGCAGTGGACGGTTTAGCGATGAGCAGTTCTTC.

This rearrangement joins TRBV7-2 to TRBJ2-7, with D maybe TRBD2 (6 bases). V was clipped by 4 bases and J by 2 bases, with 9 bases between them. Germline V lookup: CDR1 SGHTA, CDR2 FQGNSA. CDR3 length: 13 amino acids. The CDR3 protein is CASSSRRAYEQYF. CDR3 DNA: TGTGCCAGCAGCTCCCGGAGGGCCTACGAGCAGTACTTC.

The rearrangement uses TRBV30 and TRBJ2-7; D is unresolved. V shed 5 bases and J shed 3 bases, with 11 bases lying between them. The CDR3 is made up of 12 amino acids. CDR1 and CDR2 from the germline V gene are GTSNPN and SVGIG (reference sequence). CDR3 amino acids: CAWGGPGYEQYF. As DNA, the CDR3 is TGTGCCTGGGGTGGCCCCGGCTACGAGCAGTACTTC.

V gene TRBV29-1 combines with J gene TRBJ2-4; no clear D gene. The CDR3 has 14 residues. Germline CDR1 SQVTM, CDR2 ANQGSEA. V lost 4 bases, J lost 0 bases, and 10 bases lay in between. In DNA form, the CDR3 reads TGCAGCGTTGTTAGCCATGGAGCCAAAAACATTCAGTACTTC. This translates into CSVVSHGAKNIQYF.

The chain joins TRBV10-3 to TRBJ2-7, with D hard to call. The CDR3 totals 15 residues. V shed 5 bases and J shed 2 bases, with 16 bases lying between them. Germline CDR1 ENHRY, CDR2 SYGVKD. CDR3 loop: CAISFGSGTTYEQYF. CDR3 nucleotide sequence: TGTGCCATCAGTTTCGGGTCAGGAACCACCTACGAGCAGTACTTC.

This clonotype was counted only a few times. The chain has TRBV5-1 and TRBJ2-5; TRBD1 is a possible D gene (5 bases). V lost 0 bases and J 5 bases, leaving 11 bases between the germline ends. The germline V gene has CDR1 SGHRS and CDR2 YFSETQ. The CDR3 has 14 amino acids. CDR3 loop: CASSLVLTDETQYF. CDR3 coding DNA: TGCGCCAGCAGCTTGGTATTGACAGATGAGACCCAGTACTTC.

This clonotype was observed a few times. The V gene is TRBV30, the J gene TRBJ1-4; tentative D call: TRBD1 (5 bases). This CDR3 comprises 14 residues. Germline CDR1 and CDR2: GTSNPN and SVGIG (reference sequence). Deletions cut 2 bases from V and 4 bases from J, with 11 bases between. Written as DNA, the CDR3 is TGTGCCTGGAGTCGGACAAGGAATAATGAAAAACTGTTTTTT. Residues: CAWSRTRNNEKLFF.

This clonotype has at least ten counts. In DNA form, the CDR3 reads TGTGCCAGTTGGGACGTGATATCCTATGGCTACACCTTC. It specifies CASWDVISYGYTF. The rearrangement joins TRBV6-1 to TRBJ1-2, with D possibly being TRBD1 (5 bases). V was shortened by 9 bases and J by 4 bases, with 15 bases between the two germline ends. In germline, CDR1 is MNHNS, CDR2 SASEGT. The CDR3 runs to 13 residues.

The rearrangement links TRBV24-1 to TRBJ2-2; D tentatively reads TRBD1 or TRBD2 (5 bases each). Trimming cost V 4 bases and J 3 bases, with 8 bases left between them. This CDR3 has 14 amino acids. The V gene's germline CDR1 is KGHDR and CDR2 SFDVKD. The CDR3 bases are TGTGCCACCAGTGAGGGACCGGACACCGGGGAGCTGTTTTTT. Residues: CATSEGPDTGELFF.

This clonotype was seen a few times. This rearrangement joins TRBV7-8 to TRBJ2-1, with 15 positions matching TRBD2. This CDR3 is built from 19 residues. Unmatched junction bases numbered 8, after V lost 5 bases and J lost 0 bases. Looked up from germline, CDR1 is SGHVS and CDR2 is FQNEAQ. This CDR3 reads CASSEEGLAGGTSYNEQFF. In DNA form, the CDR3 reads TGTGCCAGCAGCGAGGAAGGACTAGCGGGAGGGACCTCCTACAATGAGCAGTTCTTC.

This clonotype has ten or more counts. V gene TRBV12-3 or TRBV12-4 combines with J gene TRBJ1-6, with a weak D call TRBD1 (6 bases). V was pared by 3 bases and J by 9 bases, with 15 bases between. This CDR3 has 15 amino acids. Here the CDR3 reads CASSFEGRGSSPLHF. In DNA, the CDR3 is TGTGCCAGCAGTTTTGAAGGCAGGGGTAGTTCACCCCTCCACTTT.

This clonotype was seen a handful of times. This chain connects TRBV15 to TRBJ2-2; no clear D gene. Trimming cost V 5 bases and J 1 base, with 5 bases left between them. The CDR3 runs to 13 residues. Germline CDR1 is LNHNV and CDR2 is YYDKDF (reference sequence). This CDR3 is CATSRRNTGELFF. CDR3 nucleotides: TGTGCCACCAGCCGTAGGAACACCGGGGAGCTGTTTTTT.